This T cell receptor beta chain was retrieved from a study of regulatory T cells in long-lasting Graves disease. Study in general: For under 3 months, newly diagnosed Graves' patients had been taking antithyroid drugs. General observations from the study: Repertoires from persistent disease leaned toward TRBV28, TRBJ1-2 and TRBJ2-5.

The sample's time point: newly diagnosed GD, antithyroid drugs for less than 3 months. PBMC-extracted RNA yielded the TCR library. Clinicians diagnosed Graves' disease using American Thyroid Association guidelines. iRepertoire HTBI primers and Arm-PCR of CDR3 regions built TCR beta libraries. TCRdb called the multiplex PCR reads again in MiXCR, with one record for every CDR3 protein. Altogether about 220,000 distinct CDR3 sequences are present, around 16% being singletons, with the ten largest covering around 21%. The CDR3 is 17 amino acids. V shed 0 bases, J shed 1 base, and the junction held 2 bases outside the gene matches. Germline values: CDR1 DFQATT, CDR2 SNEGSKA (reference sequence). This clonotype appeared many times. Its antigen remains unidentified.

The source is a female donor with Graves disease. The source was peripheral blood mononuclear cells (PBMCs), collected at new diagnosis, from a patient treated with antithyroid drugs. The chain employs TRBV20-1 and TRBJ2-2; 13 nucleotides match TRBD2. CDR3 protein: CSARDRLAGGNTGELFF. In nucleotides, the CDR3 is TGCAGTGCTAGAGATCGACTAGCGGGAGGGAACACCGGGGAGCTGTTTTTT.